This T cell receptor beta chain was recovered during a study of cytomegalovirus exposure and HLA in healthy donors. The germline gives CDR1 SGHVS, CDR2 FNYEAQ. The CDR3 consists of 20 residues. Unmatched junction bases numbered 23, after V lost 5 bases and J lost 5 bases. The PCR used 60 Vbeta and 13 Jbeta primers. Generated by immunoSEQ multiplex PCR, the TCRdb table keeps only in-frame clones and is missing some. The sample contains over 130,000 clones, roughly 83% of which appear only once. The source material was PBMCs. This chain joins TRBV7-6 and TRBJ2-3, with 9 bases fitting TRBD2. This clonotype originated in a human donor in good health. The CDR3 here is CASSQFSRRSLGLAGDTQYF. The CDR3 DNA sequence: TGTGCCAGCAGCCAATTTAGCAGGAGGTCTTTGGGACTAGCAGGAGATACGCAGTATTTT.